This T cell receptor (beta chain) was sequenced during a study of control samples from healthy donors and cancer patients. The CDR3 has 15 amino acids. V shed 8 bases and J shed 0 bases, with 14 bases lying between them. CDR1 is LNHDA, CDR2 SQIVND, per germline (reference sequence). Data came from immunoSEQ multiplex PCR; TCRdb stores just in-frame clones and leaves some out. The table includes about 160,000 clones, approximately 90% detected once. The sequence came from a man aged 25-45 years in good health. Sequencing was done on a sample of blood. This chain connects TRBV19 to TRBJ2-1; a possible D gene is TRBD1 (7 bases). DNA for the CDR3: TGTGCCAGTCAGGGGGGCCTGAGCTCCTACAATGAGCAGTTCTTC. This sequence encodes CASQGGLSSYNEQFF.